This is a list of T cell receptor beta chains from one sample in a study of control samples from healthy donors and cancer patients. Sequenced by immunoSEQ multiplex PCR; TCRdb stores in-frame clones only, minus some. The table records some 130,000 clones, around 92% of them present only once. The sample was blood. All receptors derive from a woman aged 45-65 years in good health. Each CDR3 is given with its conserved first and last residue. For some rows the clone size is stated as once, few or many, or as a class when expanded; others skip it.

V	J	size	CDR3
TRBV28	TRBJ1-2	.	CASIPSRRYGYTF
TRBV3-1/TRBV3-2	TRBJ1-2	.	CASSRGPTINYGYTF
TRBV21-1	TRBJ2-3	.	CASSKGGGGSTDTQYF
TRBV19	TRBJ2-2	.	CASSMTGPGTSGELFF
TRBV11-2	TRBJ2-7	.	CASSSKRGQGSSYEQYF
TRBV12-3/TRBV12-4	TRBJ2-7	once	CASSLAGSYEQYF
TRBV25-1	TRBJ1-4	.	CASSAGGRSNEKLFF
TRBV10-3	TRBJ2-1	once	CAITDYRYNEQFF
TRBV23-1	TRBJ1-6	.	CASSPIGDRDNSPLHF
TRBV12-2	TRBJ2-1	.	CASRLGGDSYNEQFF
TRBV30	TRBJ1-4	.	CAWTTGGTGNEKLFF
TRBV7-2	TRBJ1-3	.	CASSRDRVSGNTIYF
TRBV10-2	TRBJ2-5	.	CASSSIVDKETQYF
TRBV9	TRBJ1-1	.	CASSGTGGSNTEAFF
TRBV5-6	TRBJ1-6	.	CASSLVARVNSPLHF
TRBV11-2	TRBJ1-1	.	CASSAEGLGTEAFF
TRBV19	TRBJ2-3	.	CASSPPPAPDTQYF